Each of the 27 T cell receptor beta chains below was sequenced from the same sample in a study of vaccination and CD4 T cells after COVID-19. Sequenced with the Oncomine TCR Beta short-read assay was DNA taken from cultured CD4+ T cells. MiXCR, applied by TCRdb to the PCR reads, yields one record per CDR3 protein. The table has roughly 13,000 distinct CDR3 sequences, roughly two thirds seen once. Described treatment: approximately nine-day PBMC culture with coronavirus spike peptide pools or control peptides (ViraFEST assay). Antigen specificity for these receptors is unknown. The source material was CD4+ T cells from blood, cultured in vitro. Every receptor here comes from a human donor who had recovered from COVID-19.

The chain uses TRBV7-9 and TRBJ1-1; possible D gene TRBD1, 6 bases. The CDR3 totals 13 residues. CDR1 is SEHNR and CDR2 is FQNEAQ in the germline V gene (reference sequence). V was clipped by 5 bases and J by 6 bases, with 13 bases between them. The CDR3 DNA follows: TGTGCCAGCAGCAGACAGGACCAGTCTGAAGCTTTCTTT. Translated: CASSRQDQSEAFF.

Sample share makes this clonotype large. The J gene is TRBJ2-3, the V gene TRBV15, with a possible D match to TRBD1 (6 bases). V lost 7 bases, J lost 5 bases, and 13 bases lay in between. CDR3 length equals 13 residues. Germline CDR1 reads LNHNV; CDR2 reads YYDKDF (reference sequence). This CDR3 is CATTGLGGDTQYF. The CDR3 coding sequence is TGTGCCACCACCGGGCTAGGGGGAGATACGCAGTATTTT.

The chain couples TRBV28 to TRBJ2-5; D remains unclear. The CDR3 is made up of 13 amino acids. CDR1 MDHEN and CDR2 SYDVKM come from the germline V gene. V was trimmed by 5 bases and J by 5 bases, leaving 12 bases between them. CDR3 nucleotides: TGTGCCAGCAGTCCCCGACCTGTGGAGACCCAGTACTTC. This codes for CASSPRPVETQYF.

Written as DNA, the CDR3 is TGTGCCAGCAGCTTAAGGGGACAGGGGGTGGTCGGGGAGCTGTTTTTT. Protein product: CASSLRGQGVVGELFF. The chain carries TRBV7-2 and TRBJ2-2; TRBD1 agrees at 11 bases. The junction had 6 bases not matched to a gene; V was cut back by 2 bases and J by 7 bases. Germline values: CDR1 SGHTA, CDR2 FQGNSA. This CDR3 has 16 residues.

The chain uses TRBV19 and TRBJ1-2, with D uncertain. The V and J ends lost 3 bases and 0 bases respectively, with 11 bases between them. The CDR3 is 15 amino acids. CDR1 and CDR2 from the germline V gene are LNHDA and SQIVND (reference sequence). In nucleotides, the CDR3 is TGTGCCAGTAGTATGGGGAACAAAGCTAACTATGGCTACACCTTC. Its translation: CASSMGNKANYGYTF.

The V and J genes are TRBV20-1 and TRBJ1-5; no clear D. Germline V lookup: CDR1 DFQATT, CDR2 SNEGSKA (reference sequence). Trimming pared 5 bases from V and 0 bases from J, leaving 5 bases between. There are 12 residues in the CDR3. The CDR3 bases are TGCAGTGCTGTTTATAGCAATCAGCCCCAGCATTTT. Residues: CSAVYSNQPQHF.

The chain combines TRBV28 with TRBJ2-7, with TRBD1 matching 8 bases. V shed 2 bases and J 2 bases; nucleotides not matched to a gene: 8. This CDR3 has 16 residues. CDR1 is MDHEN and CDR2 is SYDVKM in the germline V gene. As DNA, the CDR3 is TGTGCCAGCAGTTTAACAGGGGGGAGTCCTCCCTACGAGCAGTACTTC. This sequence encodes CASSLTGGSPPYEQYF.

In its sample, this clonotype was seen once. The rearrangement joins TRBV11-2 to TRBJ2-7, with 7 bases that match TRBD1. Germline trimming cut 6 bases from V and 2 bases from J; bases unmatched to any gene: 4. Germline values: CDR1 SGHAT, CDR2 FQNNGV. The CDR3 contains 13 residues. The DNA for the CDR3 is TGTGCCAGCAGTAGGGACAGAACCTACGAGCAGTACTTC. Residues: CASSRDRTYEQYF.

V is TRBV20-1 and J is TRBJ2-5; D unresolved. V lost 8 bases and J lost 4, with 17 bases in between. The CDR3 loop spans 13 amino acids. Germline V CDR1 and CDR2: DFQATT, SNEGSKA (reference sequence). CDR3 loop: CSLTSPPRETQYF. CDR3 coding DNA: TGCAGTCTGACCTCGCCCCCAAGAGAGACCCAGTACTTC.

In this sample, this clonotype turned up a few times. The chain is built from TRBV7-2 and TRBJ1-5, with D tentatively TRBD1 (6 bases). Germline-derived CDR1 and CDR2 are SGHTA and FQGNSA. V was cut by 3 bases and J by 0 bases, with 12 bases left in between. This CDR3 has 16 amino acids. The CDR3 DNA follows: TGTGCCAGCAGCTTGATGGGGGGCCATAGCAATCAGCCCCAGCATTTT. Protein: CASSLMGGHSNQPQHF.

The CDR3 sequence is CASSLTSTGDEQYF. The CDR3, as DNA: TGTGCCAGCAGCCTAACCAGCACAGGAGACGAGCAGTACTTC. This sequence joins TRBV7-9 and TRBJ2-7; TRBD1 might be the D (5 bases). Trimming took 5 bases from V and 5 from J, leaving 16 bases between them. Germline V gene lookup returns CDR1 SEHNR and CDR2 FQNEAQ (reference sequence). This CDR3 has 14 residues.

The chain recombines TRBV23-1 with TRBJ2-7, with 10 bases lining up with TRBD1. TRBV23-1 is classed as an ORF, of uncertain function. The CDR3 spans 14 residues. V was clipped by 4 bases and J by 5 bases; unmatched bases: 5. CDR3 amino acids: CASSPGQGCDEQYF. CDR3 nucleotide sequence: TGCGCCAGCAGTCCGGGACAGGGGTGCGACGAGCAGTACTTC.

The chain couples TRBV6-1 to TRBJ1-6, with 8 nucleotides matching TRBD1. The CDR3 contains 14 residues. The V and J ends lost 6 bases and 7 bases, in that order; junction bases with no gene match: 5. Germline CDR1 MNHNS, CDR2 SASEGT. The CDR3 reads CASSQTGVNSPLHF. In nucleotides, the CDR3 is TGTGCCAGCAGCCAGACAGGGGTCAATTCACCCCTCCACTTT.

The V call is TRBV27, the J call TRBJ1-5, with 7 bases that match TRBD1. Trimming at V came to 4 bases and at J to 4 bases, leaving 4 bases not matched to a gene. The CDR3 contains 14 residues. The germline V gene has CDR1 MNHEY and CDR2 SMNVEV (reference sequence). CDR3 DNA: TGTGCCAGCAGTTCCGGGACAGCGAATCAGCCCCAGCATTTT. This encodes CASSSGTANQPQHF.

This chain uses TRBV6-2 or TRBV6-3 with TRBJ2-3, with D possibly matching TRBD1 (6 bases). The CDR3 runs 19 residues. Trimming removed 6 bases from V and 7 bases from J, with 32 bases in between. Germline lookup yields CDR1 MNHEY and CDR2 SVGEGT. The CDR3 loop is CASSLPSVTPQGFRYTQYF. The CDR3 bases are TGTGCCAGCAGCCTCCCCTCCGTGACGCCTCAGGGGTTCCGTTATACGCAGTATTTT.

V usage is TRBV5-5 and J usage is TRBJ1-2; no definite D call. The V and J ends lost 2 bases and 6 bases respectively, with 14 bases between them. The CDR3 is 14 residues long. Germline assignment: CDR1 SGHKS and CDR2 YYEKEE (reference sequence). The CDR3 nucleotides read TGTGCCAGCAGCTTCCATGGCGGGAAGGATGGCTACACCTTC. It yields the protein CASSFHGGKDGYTF.

On this clonotype: Germline is not matched at one junction end, which may reflect a read error. The chain recombines TRBV20-1 with TRBJ1-6; 9 positions match TRBD1. In germline, CDR1 is DFQATT, CDR2 SNEGSKA (reference sequence). The CDR3 totals 15 residues. CDR3 DNA sequence: TGCAGTGCTAGGAAAGGGACAGGGTATATTTCACCCCTCCACTTT. Its protein product is CSARKGTGYISPLHF.

The chain uses TRBV5-1 and TRBJ2-7; 7 bases map to TRBD1. Looked up from germline, CDR1 is SGHRS and CDR2 is YFSETQ. V trimming: 1 base; J trimming: 5 bases; junction bases outside the gene matches: 6. This CDR3 comprises 14 residues. CDR3 nucleotides: TGCGCCAGCAGCTTGAACAGGGGAGCCCACGAGCAGTACTTC. It is translated as CASSLNRGAHEQYF.

The chain uses TRBV7-9 and TRBJ1-1; D is possibly TRBD1 (6 bases). The V end was cut by 5 bases, the J end by 3 bases, with 16 bases between. Germline V lookup: CDR1 SEHNR, CDR2 FQNEAQ (reference sequence). CDR3 length equals 15 residues. CDR3 amino acids: CASSHYRDGDTEAFF. CDR3 DNA sequence: TGTGCCAGCAGCCACTACAGGGATGGGGACACTGAAGCTTTCTTT.

On this clonotype itself: Relative to the germline gene, one junction end is altered; a read error may explain this. The V gene is TRBV6-2 or TRBV6-3, the J gene TRBJ1-5; 7 positions match TRBD1. CDR3 size: 15 residues. Germline CDR1 reads MNHEY; CDR2 reads SVGEGT. This chain's CDR3 is CTSSWNQGGNQPQHF. CDR3 sequence (DNA): TGTACCAGCAGTTGGAACCAGGGGGGCAATCAGCCCCAGCATTTT.

Only a few counts were recorded for this clonotype. The genes are TRBV20-1 and TRBJ2-3, with 9 bases that match TRBD2. Unmatched junction bases numbered 11, after V lost 6 bases and J lost 4 bases. CDR1 is DFQATT and CDR2 is SNEGSKA in the germline V gene (reference sequence). The CDR3 consists of 15 residues. The CDR3 DNA reads as TGCAGTGCCCCGACCGGGACTAGCTTATCAGATACGCAGTATTTT. This gives the protein CSAPTGTSLSDTQYF.

The chain couples TRBV5-1 to TRBJ2-7; D is perhaps TRBD2 (6 bases). Trimming pared 0 bases from V and 0 bases from J, leaving 10 bases between. Germline V gene sequence: CDR1 SGHRS, CDR2 YFSETQ. The CDR3 sequence is 15 residues long. The CDR3 loop is CASSLGGGNSYEQYF. The CDR3, as DNA: TGCGCCAGCAGCTTGGGCGGAGGGAACTCCTACGAGCAGTACTTC.

This clonotype ranks as large (0.1 to 1%). This sequence joins TRBV2 and TRBJ1-1; D remains ambiguous. The CDR3 contains 13 residues. V lost 2 bases to trimming and J lost 1 base, with 5 bases between them. Germline V gene lookup returns CDR1 SNHLY and CDR2 FYNNEI. DNA for the CDR3: TGTGCCAGCAGTGAAAACGCGAACACTGAAGCTTTCTTT. Amino acids: CASSENANTEAFF.

The genes are TRBV7-2 and TRBJ1-2; 7 positions match TRBD1. The CDR3 runs to 18 residues. V lost 3 bases and J lost 7; bases outside the gene matches: 20. Germline CDR1 and CDR2: SGHTA and FQGNSA. CDR3: CASSFSPGQSGGVGGYTF. CDR3 in DNA: TGTGCCAGCAGCTTTTCACCGGGACAGTCCGGCGGAGTTGGTGGCTACACCTTC.

The genes are TRBV7-2 and TRBJ1-2, with TRBD1 as a possible D gene (5 bases). This CDR3 contains 13 residues. Germline lookup yields CDR1 SGHTA and CDR2 FQGNSA. V was trimmed by 5 bases and J by 7 bases, leaving 14 bases between them. This CDR3 reads CASSRGSGGGYTF. The CDR3, as DNA: TGTGCCAGCAGCCGGGGATCGGGGGGTGGCTACACCTTC.

V and J are TRBV19 and TRBJ1-3, with a possible D match to TRBD1 (5 bases). This CDR3 comprises 16 residues. Per germline, CDR1 LNHDA and CDR2 SQIVND (reference sequence). Trimming shortened V by 1 base and J by 1 base, and 11 bases separated the two germline ends. CDR3 sequence reads: CASSIARGSSGNTIYF. Here the CDR3 DNA reads TGTGCCAGTAGTATAGCTCGGGGGTCATCTGGAAACACCATATATTTT.

The rearrangement joins TRBV19 to TRBJ1-6; D unclear. Trimming left V 5 bases short and J 6 bases short, with 11 bases between. The germline CDR1 and CDR2 sequences are LNHDA and SQIVND (reference sequence). The CDR3 is 14 amino acids. The DNA for the CDR3 is TGTGCCAGTAGTGTTGCCGGAATTAATTCACCCCTCCACTTT. It yields the protein CASSVAGINSPLHF.